Each of the 20 T cell receptor beta chains below was sequenced from the same sample in a study of beta chain features in type 1 diabetes. The whole isolated RNA underwent reverse transcription, so sequencing captured expressed TCRB transcripts. Only in-frame clones appear in the TCRdb table, and some are missing; sequencing was by immunoSEQ multiplex PCR. The sample has under 950,000 clones; about a sixth are singletons. The sequencing sample was made of naive CD4+ T cells from blood. These receptors all come from a woman aged 18-29 years in good health.

This clone was found a few times. The gene calls are TRBV28 and TRBJ1-5, with no clear D. Germline V CDR1 and CDR2: MDHEN, SYDVKM. V was clipped by 6 bases and J by 0 bases, with 15 bases between them. The CDR3 is 16 amino acids. CDR3 coding DNA: TGTGCCAGCAGCCCCCCGGACGTGTATAGCAATCAGCCCCAGCATTTT. It specifies CASSPPDVYSNQPQHF. Filled out from reference TRBV28 and TRBJ1-5, the complete variable domain reads DVKVTQSSRYLVKRTGEKVFLECVQDMDHENMFWYRQDPGLGLRLIYFSYDVKMKEKGDIPEGYSVSREKKERFSLILESASTNQTSMYLCASSPPDVYSNQPQHFGDGTRLSIL.

Only a few counts were recorded for this clone. This same CDR3 is encoded by further DNA sequences in the sample. This sequence joins TRBV28 and TRBJ2-2; D is unclear. CDR1 and CDR2 from the germline V gene are MDHEN and SYDVKM. V was clipped by 4 bases and J by 6 bases, with 3 bases between them. There are 11 residues in the CDR3. The CDR3 is CASSSPGELFF. As DNA, the CDR3 is TGTGCCAGCAGTTCCCCCGGGGAGCTGTTTTTT.

This clone was counted a few times. The rearrangement joins TRBV7-9 to TRBJ2-3, with D maybe TRBD2 (6 bases). The length of the CDR3 is 17 residues. Trimming took 3 bases from V and 2 from J, leaving 18 bases between them. CDR1 and CDR2 (germline): SEHNR, FQNEAQ (reference sequence). The CDR3 DNA follows: TGTGCCAGCAGCTTTAGCGGCCTGGTCTTCCTCACAGATACGCAGTATTTT. This gives the protein CASSFSGLVFLTDTQYF.

This clone was observed a few times. The chain joins TRBV10-3 to TRBJ1-1, with D hard to call. This CDR3 spans 15 amino acids. V lost 4 bases, J lost 4 bases, and 16 bases lay in between. CDR1 and CDR2 from the germline V gene are ENHRY and SYGVKD. The CDR3 DNA sequence: TGTGCCATCAGTGGCCAAGGGCAGGCCCTCACTGAAGCTTTCTTT. Translation gives CAISGQGQALTEAFF.

The chain joins TRBV7-3 to TRBJ2-3; D is ambiguous. The length of the CDR3 is 15 residues. The V end lost 2 bases, the J end lost 0 bases, and 9 bases lay between the germline ends. Looked up from germline, CDR1 is SGHTA and CDR2 is FQGTGA. The CDR3 DNA reads TGTGCCAGCAGCTTAGGCCTACAGAGCACAGATACGCAGTATTTT. It yields the protein CASSLGLQSTDTQYF.

V gene TRBV28 combines with J gene TRBJ2-2; 7 nucleotides agree with TRBD2. CDR3 size: 16 residues. The V gene's germline CDR1 is MDHEN and CDR2 SYDVKM. The junction had 12 bases not matched to a gene; V was cut back by 6 bases and J by 5 bases. CDR3 loop: CASRGWTGGGTGELFF. The CDR3 coding sequence is TGTGCCAGCAGGGGATGGACGGGAGGTGGTACCGGGGAGCTGTTTTTT.

In this sample, this clone turned up a few times. V is TRBV15 and J is TRBJ2-3; tentative D call: TRBD1 (6 bases). Trimming shortened V by 4 bases and J by 3 bases, and 17 bases separated the two germline ends. Germline CDR1 and CDR2: LNHNV and YYDKDF (reference sequence). The CDR3 covers 16 residues. The CDR3 is CATSTPDSKSTDTQYF. The CDR3 DNA reads as TGTGCCACCAGCACCCCGGACAGCAAGTCAACAGATACGCAGTATTTT.

Only a few counts were recorded for this clone. The chain has TRBV6-5 and TRBJ2-1; D not resolved. The germline V gene has CDR1 MNHEY and CDR2 SVGAGI. The length of the CDR3 is 13 residues. The V end lost 2 bases, the J end lost 8 bases, and 10 bases lay between the germline ends. The chain's CDR3 is CASSYTSTHEQFF. DNA of the CDR3: TGTGCCAGCAGTTACACGTCTACCCATGAGCAGTTCTTC.

This chain links TRBV7-9 with TRBJ1-2; D gene ambiguous. The V end was cut by 6 bases, the J end by 8 bases, with 19 bases between. The CDR3 length is 14 residues. The germline V gene has CDR1 SEHNR and CDR2 FQNEAQ (reference sequence). CDR3 amino acids: CASRQSTRPAGYTF. Here the CDR3 DNA reads TGTGCCAGCAGACAGAGCACCAGGCCAGCAGGCTACACCTTC.

The chain employs TRBV5-4 and TRBJ1-4, with D unclear. The CDR3 totals 14 residues. The germline gives CDR1 SGHNT, CDR2 YYREEE (reference sequence). Trimming stripped 2 bases from V and 0 bases from J, with 5 bases between. CDR3 amino acids: CASSLGTTNEKLFF. DNA of the CDR3: TGTGCCAGCAGCTTAGGAACAACTAATGAAAAACTGTTTTTT.

The rearrangement uses TRBV6-5 and TRBJ1-1; the D is unclear. Germline-derived CDR1 and CDR2 are MNHEY and SVGAGI. The length of the CDR3 is 15 residues. Trimming stripped 2 bases from V and 5 bases from J, with 15 bases between. CDR3 loop: CASSYQPSVSTEAFF. The CDR3 nucleotides are TGTGCCAGCAGTTACCAGCCCTCTGTATCAACTGAAGCTTTCTTT.

This clone was detected only a few times. The chain couples TRBV7-8 to TRBJ2-7; D is possibly TRBD2 (6 bases). The CDR3 spans 15 residues. Trimming cost V 2 bases and J 2 bases, with 13 bases left between them. Germline lookup yields CDR1 SGHVS and CDR2 FQNEAQ. The CDR3 coding sequence is TGTGCCAGCAGCTTACTGGATGCGGGGACCTACGAGCAGTACTTC. This sequence encodes CASSLLDAGTYEQYF. Looking up the rest from reference TRBV7-8 and TRBJ2-7 gives the full variable domain: GAGVSQSPRYKVAKRGQDVALRCDPISGHVSLFWYQQALGQGPEFLTYFQNEAQLDKSGLPSDRFFAERPEGSVSTLKIQRTQQEDSAVYLCASSLLDAGTYEQYFGPGTRLTVT.

This clone has a handful of counts. The J gene is TRBJ2-7, the V gene TRBV27; possible D gene TRBD1, 6 bases. Trimming took 4 bases from V and 4 from J, leaving 17 bases between them. From germline, CDR1 is MNHEY and CDR2 SMNVEV (reference sequence). The CDR3 consists of 15 residues. CDR3 in amino acids: CASSWGQGLVYEQYF. The CDR3 DNA reads as TGTGCCAGCAGTTGGGGGCAGGGATTGGTGTACGAGCAGTACTTC.

This clone has more than one count but fewer than ten. The chain recombines TRBV28 with TRBJ1-3; D remains ambiguous. CDR1 is MDHEN and CDR2 is SYDVKM in the germline V gene. This CDR3 has 12 amino acids. The V end was cut by 6 bases, the J end by 2 bases, with 5 bases between. The CDR3 protein is CASSVPGNTIYF. Here the CDR3 DNA reads TGTGCCAGCAGCGTTCCTGGAAACACCATATATTTT.

The chain has TRBV7-9 and TRBJ1-1; the D gene is possibly TRBD1 (5 bases). The CDR3 extends over 14 amino acids. Trimming removed 5 bases from V and 2 bases from J, with 12 bases in between. Germline V lookup: CDR1 SEHNR, CDR2 FQNEAQ (reference sequence). CDR3 DNA: TGTGCCAGCAGCCAAGCTACAGGTAACACTGAAGCTTTCTTT. It encodes CASSQATGNTEAFF.

This clone came up a few times. The CDR3 bases are TGTGCCACCAGCAGAGAGGACACTCCGTCCCAGCATTTT. The encoded protein is CATSREDTPSQHF. V gene TRBV15 combines with J gene TRBJ1-5, with D perhaps TRBD1 (5 bases). The CDR3 consists of 13 residues. V lost 0 bases and J lost 11, with 11 bases in between. Germline loops: CDR1 LNHNV, CDR2 YYDKDF (reference sequence).

This clone was seen only a few times. Here the CDR3 DNA reads TGTGCCAGCAGAAGAGATGCAGGGGAACGCTACGAGCAGTACTTC. This gives the protein CASRRDAGERYEQYF. The V and J genes are TRBV6-5 and TRBJ2-7, with D possibly matching TRBD1 (6 bases). The V gene lost 6 bases and the J gene lost 3 bases, with 18 bases spanning the gap. The CDR3 loop spans 15 amino acids. Germline values: CDR1 MNHEY, CDR2 SVGAGI.

V gene TRBV11-2 combines with J gene TRBJ2-1; TRBD2 is a possible D gene (5 bases). Germline CDR1 reads SGHAT; CDR2 reads FQNNGV. The CDR3 totals 15 residues. Trimming cost V 5 bases and J 5 bases, with 16 bases left between them. The CDR3 here is CASSRGPDGNNEQFF. In nucleotides, the CDR3 is TGTGCCAGCAGCCGCGGGCCAGACGGAAACAATGAGCAGTTCTTC.

This clone occurred a few times. The sample carries other DNA sequences with the same CDR3. The rearrangement joins TRBV5-1 to TRBJ2-5; D unclear. The CDR3 sequence is 11 residues long. V was trimmed by 4 bases and J by 5 bases, leaving 6 bases between them. The germline gives CDR1 SGHRS, CDR2 YFSETQ. The CDR3 here is CASSRQETQYF. The DNA for the CDR3 is TGCGCCAGCAGCCGCCAGGAGACCCAGTACTTC. The variable domain in full, completed from reference TRBV5-1 and TRBJ2-5, reads KAGVTQTPRYLIKTRGQQVTLSCSPISGHRSVSWYQQTPGQGLQFLFEYFSETQRNKGNFPGRFSGRQFSNSRSEMNVSTLELGDSALYLCASSRQETQYFGPGTRLLVL.

The chain couples TRBV18 to TRBJ2-5, with TRBD1 identical over 8 bases. Trimming cost V 3 bases and J 4 bases; bases outside gene matches: 7. Germline values: CDR1 KGHSH, CDR2 LQKENI. The CDR3 spans 15 residues. The CDR3 sequence is CASSPRQGRTETQYF. The DNA for the CDR3 is TGTGCCAGCTCACCGCGACAGGGGCGAACAGAGACCCAGTACTTC.